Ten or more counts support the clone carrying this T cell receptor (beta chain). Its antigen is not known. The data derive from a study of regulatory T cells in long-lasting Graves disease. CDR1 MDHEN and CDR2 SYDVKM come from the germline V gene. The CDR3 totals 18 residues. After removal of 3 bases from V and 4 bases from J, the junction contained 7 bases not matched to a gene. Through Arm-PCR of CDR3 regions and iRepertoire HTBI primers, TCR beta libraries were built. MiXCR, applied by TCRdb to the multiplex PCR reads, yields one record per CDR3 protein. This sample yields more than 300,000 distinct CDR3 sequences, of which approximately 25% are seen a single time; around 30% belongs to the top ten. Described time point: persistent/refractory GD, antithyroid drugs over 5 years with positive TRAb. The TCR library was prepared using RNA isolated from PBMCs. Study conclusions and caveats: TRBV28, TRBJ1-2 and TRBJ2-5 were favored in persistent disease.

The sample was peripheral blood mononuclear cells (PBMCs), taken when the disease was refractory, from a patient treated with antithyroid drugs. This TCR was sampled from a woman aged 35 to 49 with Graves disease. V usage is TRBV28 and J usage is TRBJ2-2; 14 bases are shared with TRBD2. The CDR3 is CASSLSRLAGGFTGELFF. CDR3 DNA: TGTGCCAGCAGTTTGTCCCGACTAGCGGGAGGGTTCACCGGGGAGCTGTTTTTT.